This is a list of T cell receptor beta chains from one sample in a study of cytomegalovirus exposure and HLA in healthy donors. Here immunoSEQ multiplex PCR was the method, and the copy in TCRdb shows in-frame clones only, minus some. The repertoire includes under 130,000 clones, roughly 13% of them detected once, and 15% to 20% sits in the top ten. Sequences were obtained from PBMCs. These receptors were collected from a man between 40 and 49 years old in good health and CMV-seropositive. Both conserved end residues are part of each CDR3. The D gene is left open where the match is weak. Size is stated for part of the rows, as once, few or many counts, or as a class when the clone is expanded.

>TRBJ2-2|NA|NA|TRBV28
CASRSGNEVGELFF
TGTGCCAGCAGATCCGGCAACGAGGTCGGGGAGCTGTTTTTT
>TRBJ1-2|TRBD1|NA|TRBV4-2
CASSPPGGGYTF
TGTGCCAGCAGCCCGCCAGGGGGTGGCTACACCTTC
>TRBJ2-5|NA|NA|TRBV6-6
CASSSSTAGETQYF
TGTGCCAGCAGTTCGTCGACGGCAGGGGAGACCCAGTACTTC
>TRBJ2-3|NA|few|TRBV7-7
CASSFSSVRERVF
TGTGCTAGCAGCTTTTCTAGCGTACGTGAAAGGGTATTT
>TRBJ1-1|NA|few|TRBV25-1
CASSEWGENTEAFF
TGTGCCAGCAGTGAATGGGGAGAGAACACTGAAGCTTTCTTT
>TRBJ2-7|TRBD2|NA|TRBV2
CASSEAGGREQYF
TGTGCCAGCAGTGAAGCGGGAGGGAGAGAGCAGTACTTC
>TRBJ2-1|NA|NA|TRBV5-1
CASSLNPQGNNNEQFF
TGCGCCAGCAGCTTGAACCCGCAGGGGAACAACAATGAGCAGTTCTTC
>TRBJ1-1|TRBD1|few|TRBV7-9
CASSFRDRGNMNTEAFF
TGTGCCAGCAGCTTTAGAGACAGGGGAAATATGAACACTGAAGCTTTCTTT
>TRBJ2-5|TRBD1|few|TRBV7-9
CASSPGQGETQYF
TGTGCCAGCAGCCCTGGACAGGGAGAGACCCAGTACTTC
>TRBJ2-2|NA|NA|TRBV5-7
CASSGTGELFF
TGTGCCAGCTCGGGCACCGGGGAGCTGTTTTTT
>TRBJ1-1|NA|NA|TRBV7-9
CASSLGAGNTEAFF
TGTGCCAGCAGCTTAGGGGCCGGTAACACTGAAGCTTTCTTT
>TRBJ1-1|NA|NA|TRBV2
CASSGMDRNTEAFF
TGTGCCAGCAGTGGGATGGACAGGAACACTGAAGCTTTCTTT
>TRBJ1-1|NA|few|TRBV19
CASSFSGGEAFF
TGTGCCAGTAGTTTTTCTGGCGGTGAAGCTTTCTTT